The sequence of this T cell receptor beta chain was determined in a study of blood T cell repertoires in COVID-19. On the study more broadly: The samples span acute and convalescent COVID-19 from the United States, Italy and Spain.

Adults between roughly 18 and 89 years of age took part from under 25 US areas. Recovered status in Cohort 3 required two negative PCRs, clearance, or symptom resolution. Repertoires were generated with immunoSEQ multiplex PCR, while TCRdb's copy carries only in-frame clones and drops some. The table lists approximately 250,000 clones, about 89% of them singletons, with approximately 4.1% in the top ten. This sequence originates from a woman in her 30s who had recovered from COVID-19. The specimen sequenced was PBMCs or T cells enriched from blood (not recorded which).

The CDR3 DNA is TGTGCCAGCAGCATGAGACAGGGGGGATCCTATAATTCACCCCTCCACTTT. It translates to CASSMRQGGSYNSPLHF. This sequence joins TRBV13 and TRBJ1-6; TRBD1 matches at 9 bases. The CDR3 contains 17 residues. V lost 5 bases and J lost 1; bases outside the gene matches: 6. Germline assignment: CDR1 PRHDT and CDR2 FYEKMQ (reference sequence).